These T cell receptor beta chains were read from a single sample in a study of blood T cell repertoires in COVID-19. Sequencing was performed with immunoSEQ multiplex PCR; in TCRdb, only in-frame clones are kept and a portion is missing. The sample holds about 88,000 clones, 90% to 95% seen once. The sequencing input was peripheral blood. The receptors were sampled from a man aged 60 to 69 with acute or convalescent COVID-19. Both conserved end residues are part of each CDR3. D genes are given only for firm matches. The size entry is marked missing in some rows and otherwise reads once, few, many or a size class.

j_call | clone_size | d_call | v_call | cdr3_aa | cdr3_nt
TRBJ2-7 | . | TRBD1 | TRBV5-4 | CASSQRDRANEQYF | TGTGCCAGCAGCCAAAGGGACAGGGCAAACGAGCAGTACTTC
TRBJ1-2 | . | . | TRBV7-9 | CASSPDILYGYTF | TGTGCCAGCAGCCCGGACATTCTTTATGGCTACACCTTC
TRBJ2-7 | . | TRBD2 | TRBV5-1 | CASSRGTSGSPYEQYF | TGCGCCAGCAGCCGAGGGACTAGCGGGAGTCCCTACGAGCAGTACTTC
TRBJ2-3 | . | TRBD2 | TRBV7-9 | CASSPTSGRSGDTQYF | TGTGCCAGCAGCCCGACTAGCGGGAGGTCGGGAGATACGCAGTATTTT
TRBJ2-3 | . | TRBD1 | TRBV7-2 | CASTGGQGTDTQYF | TGTGCCAGCACCGGAGGACAGGGGACAGATACGCAGTATTTT
TRBJ2-1 | . | TRBD1 | TRBV5-1 | CASRSQGAFGNEQFF | TGCGCCAGCAGGTCACAGGGGGCATTCGGCAATGAGCAGTTCTTC
TRBJ2-7 | . | TRBD1 | TRBV5-6 | CASSWDRAHEQYF | TGTGCCAGCAGCTGGGACAGGGCCCACGAGCAGTACTTC
TRBJ2-2 | few | . | TRBV6-2/TRBV6-3 | CASSYSRGNTGELFF | TGTGCCAGCAGTTACTCCCGGGGGAACACCGGGGAGCTGTTTTTT
TRBJ2-5 | . | TRBD1 | TRBV7-8 | CASSLLRRGPETQYF | TGTGCCAGCAGCTTACTACGCAGGGGGCCGGAGACCCAGTACTTC
TRBJ1-5 | . | . | TRBV28 | CASSLLVGAGNNQPQHF | TGTGCCAGCAGTTTATTGGTGGGGGCTGGGAACAATCAGCCCCAGCATTTT
TRBJ2-1 | . | TRBD2 | TRBV6-7 | CASSILTGTSVHSYNEQFF | TGTGCCAGCAGTATATTAACCGGGACTAGCGTGCACTCCTACAATGAGCAGTTCTTC